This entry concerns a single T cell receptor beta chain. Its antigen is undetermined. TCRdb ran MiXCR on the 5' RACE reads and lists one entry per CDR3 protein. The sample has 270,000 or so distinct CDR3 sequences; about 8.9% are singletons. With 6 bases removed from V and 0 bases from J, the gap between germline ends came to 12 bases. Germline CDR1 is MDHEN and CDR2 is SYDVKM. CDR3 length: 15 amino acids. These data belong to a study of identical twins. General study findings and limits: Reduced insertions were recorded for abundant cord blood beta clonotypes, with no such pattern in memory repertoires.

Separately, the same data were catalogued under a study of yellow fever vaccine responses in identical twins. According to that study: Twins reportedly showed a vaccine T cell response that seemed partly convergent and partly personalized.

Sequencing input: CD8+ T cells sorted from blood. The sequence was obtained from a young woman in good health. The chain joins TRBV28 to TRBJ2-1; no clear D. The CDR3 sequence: CASRNGLSSYNEQFF. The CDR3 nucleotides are TGTGCCAGCAGGAACGGTCTAAGCTCCTACAATGAGCAGTTCTTC.